This record looks at one TCR beta chain sequence and its context. Participants had their cohort set by participant-reported clinical history. Participants classified as exposed had met a COVID-19 case within 2 weeks before study entry. Measured with immunoSEQ multiplex PCR; TCRdb has only the in-frame clones, and not every one. In the table there are roughly 150,000 clones, over 70% of which are singletons. From germline, CDR1 is SGHAT and CDR2 FQNNGV. V gave up 5 bases and J gave up 1 base, with 6 bases separating them. The CDR3 runs 13 residues. This sample was taken from a study of blood T cell repertoires in COVID-19.

The V call is TRBV11-2, the J call TRBJ1-3; no clear D gene. The sequencing sample was made of PBMCs or T cells enriched from blood (not recorded which). The origin of this receptor is a man aged 65 to 79 who had been exposed to COVID-19. Here the CDR3 reads CASSRDSGNTIYF. In nucleotides, the CDR3 is TGTGCCAGCAGCCGAGATTCTGGAAACACCATATATTTT.